These 13 T cell receptor beta chains came from one sample sequenced in a study of blood T cell repertoires in COVID-19. The method was immunoSEQ multiplex PCR; TCRdb's version includes in-frame clones alone and lacks a portion of them. This table holds about 200,000 clones, about 88% found once. The sample taken for sequencing was peripheral blood. The source is a man aged 18 to 30 with active or convalescent COVID-19.

This chain links TRBV19 with TRBJ2-1, with 8 bases that match TRBD1. Germline CDR1 reads LNHDA; CDR2 reads SQIVND (reference sequence). CDR3 size: 16 residues. V shed 6 bases, J shed 5 bases, and the junction held 12 bases outside the gene matches. CDR3 loop: CASRTPGTGADNEQFF. CDR3 coding DNA: TGTGCCAGTAGGACCCCCGGGACAGGTGCCGACAATGAGCAGTTCTTC.

The chain recombines TRBV7-2 with TRBJ1-1, with D tentatively TRBD1 (5 bases). The CDR3 consists of 14 residues. V gave up 3 bases and J gave up 4 bases, with 12 bases separating them. Looked up from germline, CDR1 is SGHTA and CDR2 is FQGNSA. DNA of the CDR3: TGTGCCAGCAGCTTTAGACGGGGGAGCACTGAAGCTTTCTTT. It is translated as CASSFRRGSTEAFF.

This clone was counted between two and nine times. The rearrangement joins TRBV19 to TRBJ1-5; TRBD1 aligns across 8 bases. Germline lookup yields CDR1 LNHDA and CDR2 SQIVND (reference sequence). V gave up 9 bases and J gave up 4 bases; unmatched junction bases: 11. The CDR3 runs to 15 residues. The CDR3 protein is CASAPRGRGNQPQHF. For the CDR3, the DNA is TGTGCCAGCGCCCCCAGGGGGCGAGGGAATCAGCCCCAGCATTTT.

V is TRBV6-5 and J is TRBJ2-5; D gene ambiguous. The CDR3 contains 13 residues. CDR1 and CDR2 from the germline V gene are MNHEY and SVGAGI. With 6 bases removed from V and 5 bases from J, the gap between germline ends came to 13 bases. The CDR3 protein is CASSNTRVETQYF. The CDR3, as DNA: TGTGCCAGCAGCAACACTCGGGTGGAGACCCAGTACTTC.

In this sample, this clone turned up a few times. V usage is TRBV7-3 and J usage is TRBJ2-1; a weak D match, TRBD1 (6 bases). There are 13 residues in the CDR3. In germline, CDR1 is SGHTA, CDR2 FQGTGA. The V end lost 2 bases, the J end lost 6 bases, and 8 bases lay between the germline ends. CDR3 coding DNA: TGTGCCAGCAGCTTACTCAGGGGCAATGAGCAGTTCTTC. Residues: CASSLLRGNEQFF.

V gene TRBV19 combines with J gene TRBJ2-1; TRBD2 matches 12 bases. The germline CDR1 and CDR2 sequences are LNHDA and SQIVND (reference sequence). The CDR3 is 15 residues long. With V trimmed by 3 bases and J by 9 bases, 6 bases remained unmatched. DNA for the CDR3: TGTGCCAGTAGTATTGGTCCTAGCGGGAGGGTTGAGCAGTTCTTC. Its protein is CASSIGPSGRVEQFF.

This chain joins TRBV4-1 and TRBJ2-1, with TRBD1 as a possible D gene (6 bases). Per germline, CDR1 MGHRA and CDR2 YSYEKL. This CDR3 spans 19 amino acids. The V gene lost 1 base and the J gene lost 6 bases, with 25 bases spanning the gap. The chain's CDR3 is CASSQARWVVWGPVNEQFF. CDR3 bases: TGCGCCAGCAGCCAAGCGAGGTGGGTGGTGTGGGGGCCTGTCAATGAGCAGTTCTTC.

The J gene is TRBJ2-7, the V gene TRBV7-2; the D gene is possibly TRBD2 (6 bases). Trimming took 3 bases from V and 3 from J, leaving 12 bases between them. CDR1 is SGHTA and CDR2 is FQGNSA in the germline V gene. This CDR3 spans 14 amino acids. The CDR3 sequence: CASSFRDSGYEQYF. CDR3 sequence (DNA): TGTGCCAGCAGCTTTCGGGATAGCGGCTACGAGCAGTACTTC. Filled out from reference TRBV7-2 and TRBJ2-7, the complete variable domain reads GAGVSQSPSNKVTEKGKDVELRCDPISGHTALYWYRQSLGQGLEFLIYFQGNSAPDKSGLPSDRFSAERTGGSVSTLTIQRTQQEDSAVYLCASSFRDSGYEQYFGPGTRLTVT.

The genes are TRBV2 and TRBJ2-7; possible D gene TRBD1, 6 bases. CDR1 and CDR2 (germline): SNHLY, FYNNEI. Trimming stripped 7 bases from V and 3 bases from J, with 13 bases between. The CDR3 totals 13 residues. The CDR3 sequence: CASKDRIGYEQYF. The CDR3 coding sequence is TGTGCCAGCAAAGACAGGATTGGCTACGAGCAGTACTTC.

This chain joins TRBV2 and TRBJ2-1; D not resolved. Between the trimmed V and J ends, which lost 4 bases and 8 bases, there was a span of 9 bases. Germline lookup yields CDR1 SNHLY and CDR2 FYNNEI. This CDR3 comprises 12 residues. CDR3 nucleotide sequence: TGTGCCAGCAGTGTTACCCGGGATGAGCAGTTCTTC. Protein product: CASSVTRDEQFF.

The chain is built from TRBV2 and TRBJ1-1, with 8 positions matching TRBD1. CDR1 and CDR2 (germline): SNHLY, FYNNEI. With V trimmed by 7 bases and J by 0 bases, 10 bases remained unmatched. The CDR3 covers 16 residues. CDR3 nucleotides: TGTGCCAGCAAAACTCCCGCACAGGGGGTGAACACTGAAGCTTTCTTT. The encoded protein is CASKTPAQGVNTEAFF.

With regard to this clone: Within the sample, other DNA sequences also encode this same CDR3. The chain employs TRBV30 and TRBJ1-1, with D unclear. This CDR3 region has 12 residues. The germline V gene encodes CDR1 GTSNPN and CDR2 SVGIG (reference sequence). Trimming pared 2 bases from V and 0 bases from J, leaving 4 bases between. CDR3 nucleotides: TGTGCCTGGAGTCGAGTGAACACTGAAGCTTTCTTT. Protein product: CAWSRVNTEAFF.

The chain links TRBV5-6 to TRBJ2-7; 8 bases map to TRBD1. Germline V gives CDR1 SGHDT, CDR2 YYEEEE. The V segment lost 3 bases and the J segment 3 bases; nucleotides outside the gene matches: 5. The CDR3 runs 14 residues. CDR3 residues: CASSYLTGDYEQYF. The CDR3 DNA reads as TGTGCCAGCAGCTACTTGACAGGGGACTACGAGCAGTACTTC.